Following are 25 T cell receptor beta chains from one sample sequenced in a study of OX40 agonist ivuxolimab in advanced cancers. TCRdb's table, derived via immunoSEQ multiplex PCR, lists solely in-frame clones and lacks some. This table has fewer than 90,000 clones, roughly 89% appearing once. Sequenced material: CD4+ or CD8+ T cells sorted from blood, taken in a trial of the OX40 agonist ivuxolimab. These receptor sequences come from an adult with an advanced solid tumor such as melanoma, head and neck, liver or kidney cancer.

This chain connects TRBV5-1 to TRBJ2-3; tentative D call: TRBD1 (6 bases). Trimming removed 4 bases at V and 5 bases at J, with 14 bases between. Per the germline V gene, CDR1 is SGHRS and CDR2 is YFSETQ. The CDR3 length is 14 residues. This CDR3 reads CASSQDSSQDTQYF. In nucleotides, the CDR3 is TGCGCCAGCAGCCAGGACAGTTCTCAAGATACGCAGTATTTT.

V usage is TRBV5-1 and J usage is TRBJ2-3; 16 nucleotides line up with TRBD2. J gave up 4 bases and V 4 bases, and 6 bases lay outside the gene matches. Germline V gene sequence: CDR1 SGHRS, CDR2 YFSETQ. The CDR3 runs to 17 residues. Written as DNA, the CDR3 is TGCGCCAGCAGCCTGGGGACTAGCGGGAGGGCACCAGATACGCAGTATTTT. Translation gives CASSLGTSGRAPDTQYF.

The chain recombines TRBV28 with TRBJ1-4; the D gene is possibly TRBD1 (6 bases). This CDR3 region has 16 residues. The germline V gene encodes CDR1 MDHEN and CDR2 SYDVKM. V was shortened by 3 bases and J by 3 bases, with 14 bases between the two germline ends. The DNA of the CDR3 is TGTGCCAGCAGTTTTTCGGGGGGGCCTTCTAATGAAAAACTGTTTTTT. This encodes CASSFSGGPSNEKLFF.

This chain uses TRBV2 with TRBJ1-2; 10 nucleotides align to TRBD1. This CDR3 has 14 residues. Germline CDR1 SNHLY, CDR2 FYNNEI. J lost 6 bases, V lost 5 bases, and 6 bases had no gene match. DNA for the CDR3: TGTGCCAGCAGTCAGGACAGGGGGATTGATGGCTACACCTTC. As protein: CASSQDRGIDGYTF. Looking up the rest from reference TRBV2 and TRBJ1-2 gives the full variable domain: EPEVTQTPSHQVTQMGQEVILRCVPISNHLYFYWYRQILGQKVEFLVSFYNNEISEKSEIFDDQFSVERPDGSNFTLKIRSTKLEDSAMYFCASSQDRGIDGYTFGSGTRLTVV.

The rearrangement joins TRBV30 to TRBJ2-5; D ambiguous. The length of the CDR3 is 12 residues. Trimming took 3 bases from V and 5 from J, leaving 10 bases between them. The germline V gene has CDR1 GTSNPN and CDR2 SVGIG (reference sequence). CDR3 residues: CAWSRGLETQYF. Written as DNA, the CDR3 is TGTGCCTGGAGCCGTGGGTTGGAGACCCAGTACTTC.

The chain joins TRBV19 to TRBJ1-2; TRBD1 aligns across 7 bases. Trimming cost V 6 bases and J 2 bases; bases outside gene matches: 6. The CDR3 extends over 14 amino acids. Germline V gives CDR1 LNHDA, CDR2 SQIVND (reference sequence). The CDR3 sequence: CASRSQGTNYGYTF. The DNA for the CDR3 is TGTGCCAGTAGATCACAGGGGACCAACTATGGCTACACCTTC.

The V gene is TRBV19, the J gene TRBJ1-3; D remains ambiguous. The CDR3 has 14 amino acids. CDR1 and CDR2 (germline): LNHDA, SQIVND (reference sequence). V lost 9 bases and J lost 0, with 12 bases in between. CDR3 in amino acids: CASSYTDSGNTIYF. In nucleotides, the CDR3 is TGTGCCAGCAGTTATACAGACTCTGGAAACACCATATATTTT.

This chain joins TRBV6-6 and TRBJ2-1; 8 bases line up with TRBD2. Per germline, CDR1 MNHNY and CDR2 SVGAGI (reference sequence). CDR3 length: 15 amino acids. V lost 3 bases and J lost 0; bases outside the gene matches: 1. The CDR3 here is CASSYGTSSYNEQFF. CDR3 nucleotide sequence: TGTGCCAGCAGTTATGGGACTAGCTCCTACAATGAGCAGTTCTTC.

This clone was seen only once. J is TRBJ1-2 and V is TRBV6-5; 10 nucleotides align to TRBD1. V was clipped by 6 bases and J by 7 bases; unmatched bases: 5. Germline V gene sequence: CDR1 MNHEY, CDR2 SVGAGI. The CDR3 covers 13 residues. The CDR3 spells CASRAGTGVGYTF. The CDR3, as DNA: TGTGCCAGCAGAGCCGGGACAGGGGTTGGCTACACCTTC.

This chain uses TRBV6-6 with TRBJ1-2, with 10 nucleotides matching TRBD1. Germline V lookup: CDR1 MNHNY, CDR2 SVGAGI (reference sequence). The CDR3 spans 15 residues. The trim removed 6 bases at V and 7 bases at J, leaving 11 bases unmatched. The CDR3 DNA is TGTGCCAGCAGACCCCCATCGGACAGGGGGATTGGCTACACCTTC. It is translated as CASRPPSDRGIGYTF.

The rearrangement uses TRBV15 and TRBJ2-3; 9 nucleotides agree with TRBD2. There are 16 residues in the CDR3. J gave up 1 base and V 3 bases, and 5 bases lay outside the gene matches. From germline, CDR1 is LNHNV and CDR2 YYDKDF (reference sequence). The CDR3, as DNA: TGTGCCACCAGCAGGGTCCGGACTAGCGGCACAGATACGCAGTATTTT. Translating it yields CATSRVRTSGTDTQYF.

This chain joins TRBV7-8 and TRBJ1-4; TRBD1 aligns across 9 bases. The J segment lost 9 bases and the V segment lost 5 bases, leaving 10 bases of the junction unmatched. CDR1 is SGHVS and CDR2 is FQNEAQ in the germline V gene. This CDR3 has 15 residues. The CDR3 nucleotides are TGTGCCAGCAGCACATCCGGGACAGGGAAGCAAAAACTGTTTTTT. Residues: CASSTSGTGKQKLFF.

V and J are TRBV28 and TRBJ2-2; 7 nucleotides agree with TRBD2. CDR3 length equals 14 residues. The junction had 4 bases not matched to a gene; V was cut back by 8 bases and J by 1 base. The germline CDR1 and CDR2 sequences are MDHEN and SYDVKM. The CDR3 here is CASVSGLNTGELFF. CDR3 nucleotides: TGTGCCAGCGTTAGCGGGCTGAACACCGGGGAGCTGTTTTTT.

The chain has TRBV2 and TRBJ2-3; 13 nucleotides align to TRBD2. The CDR3 extends over 16 amino acids. With 7 bases clipped from V and 0 bases from J, the junction kept 4 bases outside the gene matches. Germline lookup yields CDR1 SNHLY and CDR2 FYNNEI. The CDR3 bases are TGTGCCAGCAAAAGGACTAGCGGGGGAAGCACAGATACGCAGTATTTT. Translation: CASKRTSGGSTDTQYF.

This clone was picked up one time. The chain has TRBV7-9 and TRBJ2-1, with 9 bases identical to TRBD2. J gave up 4 bases and V 11 bases, and 9 bases lay outside the gene matches. Germline V gives CDR1 SEHNR, CDR2 FQNEAQ (reference sequence). CDR3 length equals 14 residues. The CDR3 DNA reads TGTGCCTCGGTGCGGGAGGGCTATTACAATGAGCAGTTCTTC. Its translation is CASVREGYYNEQFF.

The chain is built from TRBV28 and TRBJ2-3; 11 bases match TRBD2. The J segment lost 4 bases and the V segment lost 6 bases, leaving 12 bases of the junction unmatched. Germline assignment: CDR1 MDHEN and CDR2 SYDVKM. The CDR3 is 17 residues long. Here the CDR3 reads CASSPAGASGRSDTQYF. In nucleotides, the CDR3 is TGTGCCAGCAGCCCCGCCGGGGCTAGCGGGAGGTCAGATACGCAGTATTTT.

The chain links TRBV7-9 to TRBJ2-3; possibly TRBD2 for D (6 bases). The length of the CDR3 is 14 residues. Trimming left V 5 bases short and J 1 base short, with 10 bases between. Germline values: CDR1 SEHNR, CDR2 FQNEAQ (reference sequence). The CDR3 DNA reads TGTGCCAGCAGCCCGCGGGGAGGCACAGATACGCAGTATTTT. Protein product: CASSPRGGTDTQYF.

The V gene is TRBV7-3, the J gene TRBJ2-1; possible D gene TRBD2, 5 bases. V shed 5 bases and J shed 7 bases, with 15 bases lying between them. The length of the CDR3 is 14 residues. Germline V CDR1 and CDR2: SGHTA, FQGTGA. Here the CDR3 reads CASSPGGRANEQFF. The CDR3 DNA reads TGTGCCAGCAGCCCCGGAGGTAGAGCGAATGAGCAGTTCTTC.

The chain is built from TRBV19 and TRBJ2-2; D is unclear. CDR1 LNHDA and CDR2 SQIVND come from the germline V gene (reference sequence). This CDR3 is 13 amino acids long. Trimming pared 3 bases from V and 4 bases from J, leaving 6 bases between. The chain's CDR3 is CASSIAVTGELFF. The DNA for the CDR3 is TGTGCCAGTAGTATCGCGGTCACCGGGGAGCTGTTTTTT. The whole variable domain, remainder taken from reference TRBV19 and TRBJ2-2, is DGGITQSPKYLFRKEGQNVTLSCEQNLNHDAMYWYRQDPGQGLRLIYYSQIVNDFQKGDIAEGYSVSREKKESFPLTVTSAQKNPTAFYLCASSIAVTGELFFGEGSRLTVL.

This clone was detected only a few times. The gene calls are TRBV20-1 and TRBJ1-1; no reliable D call. Germline V lookup: CDR1 DFQATT, CDR2 SNEGSKA (reference sequence). The CDR3 extends over 11 amino acids. V shed 5 bases and J shed 1 base, with 5 bases lying between them. The CDR3 sequence is CSAYTNTEAFF. For the CDR3, the DNA is TGCAGTGCTTACACGAACACTGAAGCTTTCTTT.

CDR3 loop: CATSRRPKEETQYF. CDR3 nucleotides: TGTGCCACCAGCAGAAGGCCAAAGGAAGAGACCCAGTACTTC. The chain recombines TRBV15 with TRBJ2-5; D not certain. Trimming removed 2 bases from V and 3 bases from J, with 10 bases in between. This CDR3 is 14 amino acids long. Germline CDR1 reads LNHNV; CDR2 reads YYDKDF (reference sequence).

This clone was recorded only once. The chain recombines TRBV25-1 with TRBJ2-3, with 9 bases aligning to TRBD2. Germline CDR1 reads MGHDK; CDR2 reads SYGVNS. The junction had 7 bases not matched to a gene; V was cut back by 6 bases and J by 0 bases. The CDR3 loop spans 16 amino acids. Written as DNA, the CDR3 is TGTGCCAGCAGCGAAGGACTAGCGACTAGCACAGATACGCAGTATTTT. As protein: CASSEGLATSTDTQYF.

The rearrangement joins TRBV28 to TRBJ1-1; D is uncertain. There are 13 residues in the CDR3. The germline V and J ends were trimmed by 6 bases and 8 bases, with 16 bases remaining between them. Germline lookup yields CDR1 MDHEN and CDR2 SYDVKM. DNA for the CDR3: TGTGCCAGCAGCCCTTTCGTGGAGGTCGAAGCTTTCTTT. Its translation is CASSPFVEVEAFF.

V is TRBV7-9 and J is TRBJ2-3; perhaps TRBD2 as D (6 bases). The V end lost 4 bases, the J end lost 1 base, and 15 bases lay between the germline ends. This CDR3 is built from 16 residues. CDR1 is SEHNR, CDR2 FQNEAQ, per germline (reference sequence). The CDR3 DNA follows: TGTGCCAGCAGCTCAATCCCGGGACTCGGCACAGATACGCAGTATTTT. This codes for CASSSIPGLGTDTQYF.

The chain combines TRBV9 with TRBJ2-1; 8 bases match TRBD2. The J segment lost 4 bases and the V segment lost 4 bases, leaving 7 bases of the junction unmatched. CDR1 SGDLS and CDR2 YYNGEE come from the germline V gene. This CDR3 has 15 amino acids. This CDR3 reads CASSLSPSGYNEQFF. CDR3 in DNA: TGTGCCAGCAGCCTCTCGCCTAGCGGGTACAATGAGCAGTTCTTC.